The 27 T cell receptor beta chains below come from one sample, sequenced in a study of T-cell memory formation after mild COVID-19. MiXCR was run by TCRdb on the 5' RACE reads, yielding one entry per CDR3 protein. The table includes just under 150,000 distinct CDR3 sequences, 6% detected once. Specimen: PBMCs or a T cell subset sorted from them (not recorded which). The source is an adult woman who had mild COVID-19 (a few samples of this study predate the infection). Cell type and time point are not known.

This clonotype was recorded many times. The chain recombines TRBV20-1 with TRBJ1-1; perhaps TRBD1 as D (5 bases). Trimming pared 6 bases from V and 6 bases from J, leaving 20 bases between. Looked up from germline, CDR1 is DFQATT and CDR2 is SNEGSKA (reference sequence). CDR3 length: 14 residues. The CDR3 sequence is CSAPPAGGGAEAFF. The CDR3, as DNA: TGCAGTGCCCCCCCTGCTGGTGGGGGAGCTGAAGCTTTCTTT.

This clonotype was seen many times. The chain uses TRBV7-6 and TRBJ1-1; D unresolved. The CDR3 extends over 18 amino acids. CDR1 is SGHVS and CDR2 is FNYEAQ in the germline V gene. Trimming cost V 1 base and J 4 bases, with 22 bases left between them. The CDR3 sequence: CASSLEFVGAPVGTEAFF. CDR3 nucleotides: TGTGCCAGCAGCTTAGAGTTTGTTGGCGCCCCCGTCGGCACTGAAGCTTTCTTT.

The rearrangement links TRBV12-3 or TRBV12-4 to TRBJ1-2; perhaps TRBD1 as D (6 bases). The CDR3 has 14 residues. Trimming removed 4 bases at V and 8 bases at J, with 17 bases between. CDR3 protein: CASSSFTGTQGYTF. The CDR3 DNA reads TGTGCCAGCAGTTCGTTTACAGGGACGCAAGGCTACACCTTC.

This clonotype was seen a few times. The chain couples TRBV7-3 to TRBJ1-2, with 8 positions matching TRBD1. Per the germline V gene, CDR1 is SGHTA and CDR2 is FQGTGA. J was trimmed by 6 bases and V by 2 bases; bases with no gene match: 2. The CDR3 covers 13 residues. This chain's CDR3 is CASSLQGAHGYTF. CDR3 nucleotide sequence: TGTGCCAGCAGCTTACAGGGGGCGCATGGCTACACCTTC.

This clonotype was seen a handful of times. This rearrangement joins TRBV2 to TRBJ2-2; D gene unclear. The ends were cut back, 7 bases at V and 0 bases at J, with 12 bases in the middle. Germline CDR1 and CDR2: SNHLY and FYNNEI. CDR3 length: 15 amino acids. CDR3 bases: TGTGCCAGCAAGGCGGCAGTCGCGAACACCGGGGAGCTGTTTTTT. Its translation is CASKAAVANTGELFF. Full variable domain (rest looked up from reference TRBV2 and TRBJ2-2): EPEVTQTPSHQVTQMGQEVILRCVPISNHLYFYWYRQILGQKVEFLVSFYNNEISEKSEIFDDQFSVERPDGSNFTLKIRSTKLEDSAMYFCASKAAVANTGELFFGEGSRLTVL.

This clonotype was observed at least ten times. The chain uses TRBV20-1 and TRBJ1-4; no reliable D call. CDR1 and CDR2 (germline): DFQATT, SNEGSKA (reference sequence). The CDR3 contains 13 residues. V was cut by 3 bases and J by 5 bases, with 10 bases left in between. CDR3 DNA sequence: TGCAGTGCTAGGGAGGACGGAAATGAAAAACTGTTTTTT. Protein sequence: CSAREDGNEKLFF.

The chain employs TRBV9 and TRBJ1-1, with D unclear. Germline V gene lookup returns CDR1 SGDLS and CDR2 YYNGEE. The CDR3 runs to 14 residues. V was cut by 3 bases and J by 2 bases, with 11 bases left in between. The CDR3 nucleotides read TGTGCCAGCAGCGCCCGGGGAGCAAACACTGAAGCTTTCTTT. Protein sequence: CASSARGANTEAFF.

This clonotype has only a few counts. The genes are TRBV7-8 and TRBJ2-7; D possibly corresponds to TRBD2 (6 bases). Germline CDR1 SGHVS, CDR2 FQNEAQ. V lost 0 bases, J lost 12 bases, and 15 bases lay in between. The CDR3 loop spans 13 amino acids. The CDR3 spells CASSLAAGPNPYF. The DNA for the CDR3 is TGTGCCAGCAGCTTAGCTGCGGGGCCGAACCCGTACTTC.

This clonotype occurred a few times. The chain combines TRBV18 with TRBJ2-3; 9 nucleotides match TRBD2. From germline, CDR1 is KGHSH and CDR2 LQKENI. The CDR3 is 16 residues long. The trim removed 2 bases at V and 6 bases at J, leaving 9 bases unmatched. The CDR3 DNA reads as TGTGCCAGCTCACCAAAGATAGCGGGAGCGTTGGATACGCAGTATTTT. Translated: CASSPKIAGALDTQYF.

J is TRBJ2-7 and V is TRBV7-9; 13 nucleotides align to TRBD2. This CDR3 region has 18 residues. Trimming took 5 bases from V and 0 from J; bases not matched to a gene: 10. Germline V gene lookup returns CDR1 SEHNR and CDR2 FQNEAQ (reference sequence). CDR3 nucleotides: TGTGCCAGCAGCGGGGGGACTAGCGGGGTTATTAGCTCCTACGAGCAGTACTTC. Translating gives CASSGGTSGVISSYEQYF.

The genes are TRBV3-1 and TRBJ2-7; D not certain. The CDR3 loop spans 12 amino acids. Trimming removed 0 bases at V and 4 bases at J, with 4 bases between. Germline loops: CDR1 LGHDT, CDR2 YNNKEL (reference sequence). For the CDR3, the DNA is TGTGCCAGCAGCCAAGATAGGTACGAGCAGTACTTC. Translated, it gives CASSQDRYEQYF.

This clonotype was detected many times. The chain combines TRBV7-9 with TRBJ2-5, with D unresolved. The length of the CDR3 is 14 residues. CDR1 and CDR2 (germline): SEHNR, FQNEAQ (reference sequence). The V and J ends lost 5 bases and 3 bases respectively, with 13 bases between them. Here the CDR3 reads CASSRKAVEETQYF. The CDR3 nucleotides read TGTGCCAGCAGCCGGAAGGCGGTCGAAGAGACCCAGTACTTC.

This clonotype appeared a few times. The chain combines TRBV7-9 with TRBJ1-2; D is unresolved. CDR3 length: 11 residues. Trimming stripped 5 bases from V and 4 bases from J, with 5 bases between. Germline-derived CDR1 and CDR2 are SEHNR and FQNEAQ (reference sequence). In DNA form, the CDR3 reads TGTGCCAGCAGCGCATCCTATGGCTACACCTTC. It translates to CASSASYGYTF. Looking up the rest from reference TRBV7-9 and TRBJ1-2 gives the full variable domain: DTGVSQNPRHKITKRGQNVTFRCDPISEHNRLYWYRQTLGQGPEFLTYFQNEAQLEKSRLLSDRFSAERPKGSFSTLEIQRTEQGDSAMYLCASSASYGYTFGSGTRLTVV.

The chain recombines TRBV12-3 or TRBV12-4 with TRBJ2-4; 7 bases map to TRBD1. The CDR3 consists of 17 residues. The trim removed 6 bases at V and 0 bases at J, leaving 11 bases unmatched. The CDR3 reads CASSRDGTALAKNIQYF. In DNA form, the CDR3 reads TGTGCCAGCAGCAGAGACGGGACAGCTTTAGCCAAAAACATTCAGTACTTC.

This clonotype has at least ten counts. The chain joins TRBV3-1 to TRBJ2-4; TRBD2 matches at 16 bases. V shed 4 bases and J 0 bases; nucleotides not matched to a gene: 3. This CDR3 comprises 18 residues. Germline CDR1 reads LGHDT; CDR2 reads YNNKEL (reference sequence). CDR3 region: CASSRGTSGGVAKNIQYF. The CDR3 DNA reads as TGTGCCAGCAGCCGTGGGACTAGCGGGGGGGTAGCCAAAAACATTCAGTACTTC.

V usage is TRBV2 and J usage is TRBJ1-1; weak D call: TRBD1 (5 bases). Germline V gene sequence: CDR1 SNHLY, CDR2 FYNNEI. Trimming took off 8 bases at V and 4 bases at J, with 20 bases between the two ends. CDR3 length: 15 residues. The chain's CDR3 is CASAREQVGGTEAFF. In DNA, the CDR3 is TGTGCCAGCGCCCGAGAACAGGTCGGAGGCACTGAAGCTTTCTTT.

In its sample, this clonotype was seen many times. The rearrangement joins TRBV5-1 to TRBJ1-1; 9 bases line up with TRBD1. Trimming removed 4 bases from V and 4 bases from J; junction bases left unmatched: 8. From germline, CDR1 is SGHRS and CDR2 YFSETQ. The CDR3 is 15 residues long. CDR3 region: CASSLLQGAVTEAFF. CDR3 in DNA: TGCGCCAGCAGCCTATTACAGGGGGCGGTCACTGAAGCTTTCTTT.

This clonotype has at least ten counts. This chain connects TRBV4-1 to TRBJ2-3; 10 bases match TRBD1. V shed 5 bases and J 5 bases; nucleotides not matched to a gene: 7. Looked up from germline, CDR1 is MGHRA and CDR2 is YSYEKL. The CDR3 sequence is 15 residues long. CDR3 in amino acids: CASSSGTGAVDTQYF. In DNA, the CDR3 is TGCGCCAGCAGCTCCGGGACAGGGGCCGTAGATACGCAGTATTTT.

Many counts were recorded for this clonotype. The rearrangement links TRBV7-9 to TRBJ2-3; TRBD2 matches at 8 bases. This CDR3 comprises 15 residues. The germline gives CDR1 SEHNR, CDR2 FQNEAQ (reference sequence). The junction had 2 bases not matched to a gene; V was cut back by 3 bases and J by 0 bases. CDR3 in amino acids: CASSLTSVSTDTQYF. DNA for the CDR3: TGTGCCAGCAGCTTGACTAGCGTCAGCACAGATACGCAGTATTTT.

This clonotype has at least ten counts. The chain carries TRBV6-2 or TRBV6-3 and TRBJ1-5, with unresolved D. The CDR3 loop spans 13 amino acids. V was pared by 7 bases and J by 2 bases, with 9 bases between. Germline lookup yields CDR1 MNHEY and CDR2 SVGEGT. The CDR3 DNA follows: TGTGCCAGCACAGCATGGCGCAATCAGCCCCAGCATTTT. Translation: CASTAWRNQPQHF.

Note on this clonotype: A read error may be the cause here, since a much bigger clone is one base away. V and J are TRBV7-9 and TRBJ2-1; D not certain. The CDR3 has 11 amino acids. V lost 3 bases, J lost 10 bases, and 7 bases lay in between. Germline values: CDR1 SEHNR, CDR2 FQNEAQ (reference sequence). The CDR3 loop is CASSFREEQFF. CDR3 bases: TGTGCCAGCAGCTTTCGCGAGGAGCAGTTCTTC.

By share, this clonotype ranks as medium-sized. The chain recombines TRBV9 with TRBJ2-5; D gene uncertain. Between the trimmed V and J ends, which lost 5 bases and 2 bases, there was a span of 19 bases. The CDR3 is 16 residues long. The germline CDR1 and CDR2 sequences are SGDLS and YYNGEE. The CDR3 bases are TGTGCCAGCAGTAAGAGTGGGCAGGCGACGCAAGAGACCCAGTACTTC. Translation: CASSKSGQATQETQYF.

This clonotype was observed at least ten times. The chain has TRBV5-1 and TRBJ2-1; 8 bases fit TRBD1. Germline V gene lookup returns CDR1 SGHRS and CDR2 YFSETQ. The J segment lost 10 bases and the V segment lost 0 bases, leaving 6 bases of the junction unmatched. The CDR3 is 14 amino acids. This chain's CDR3 is CASSLARGQGEQFF. The CDR3 DNA reads as TGCGCCAGCAGCTTGGCCAGGGGGCAGGGGGAGCAGTTCTTC.

This clonotype has more than one count but fewer than ten. The chain combines TRBV12-3 or TRBV12-4 with TRBJ2-7; the D gene is possibly TRBD2 (6 bases). The CDR3 extends over 14 amino acids. V was clipped by 6 bases and J by 4 bases, with 16 bases between them. CDR3: CASSRDPREYEQYF. The DNA for the CDR3 is TGTGCCAGCAGCCGTGACCCCCGGGAGTACGAGCAGTACTTC.

There are many counts of this clonotype. This chain uses TRBV5-1 with TRBJ2-3, with 8 bases matching TRBD1. The junction had 5 bases not matched to a gene; V was cut back by 0 bases and J by 2 bases. The CDR3 is 16 amino acids. CDR1 SGHRS and CDR2 YFSETQ come from the germline V gene. The CDR3 DNA follows: TGCGCCAGCAGCTTGGGGACAGGGACGAACACAGATACGCAGTATTTT. Translated, it gives CASSLGTGTNTDTQYF.

The chain couples TRBV6-5 to TRBJ1-3; D is uncertain. The CDR3 spans 17 residues. CDR1 and CDR2 from the germline V gene are MNHEY and SVGAGI. Trimming pared 2 bases from V and 2 bases from J, leaving 16 bases between. CDR3 loop: CASSYGRRSSTGNTIYF. The CDR3 DNA reads TGTGCCAGCAGTTACGGCAGGCGGTCATCCACTGGAAACACCATATATTTT.

There are many counts of this clonotype. J is TRBJ2-4 and V is TRBV4-1, with 9 bases fitting TRBD2. CDR3 size: 16 residues. The V gene end was trimmed by 1 base and the J gene end by 6 bases; junction bases not matched to a gene: 7. Germline V CDR1 and CDR2: MGHRA, YSYEKL. CDR3: CASSQGRLAGTNIQYF. The DNA for the CDR3 is TGCGCCAGCAGCCAAGGTCGGCTAGCGGGGACAAACATTCAGTACTTC.